The clone carrying this T cell receptor (beta chain) was detected ten times or more. Its target is not known. The data stem from a study of T cell repertoires in cytomegalovirus infection. Overall study context: A matching HLA type, together with CMV infection, was signaled by public TCR beta signatures. Findings and caveats of the study: Cumulative public TCR beta family frequency identified CMV carriers with the relevant HLA. It was HLA-C-restricted CMV-specific TCR beta clonotypes that dominated the response ex vivo.

TCRdb passed the reads through MiXCR, listing each CDR3 protein once. This sample carries around 280,000 distinct CDR3 sequences, about 9.1% of them seen once, and the ten largest clones take about 2.3%. Germline V gene sequence: CDR1 DFQATT, CDR2 SNEGSKA (reference sequence). V trimming: 3 bases; J trimming: 4 bases; junction bases outside the gene matches: 12. CDR3 length equals 16 residues. Sample: PBMCs. The TCR sequence derives from a human donor in good health (CMV status not recorded). Some clones in this sample may be carry-over from other donors' samples. The chain couples TRBV20-1 to TRBJ1-5, with 7 bases matching TRBD1. The CDR3 nucleotides are TGCAGTGCTAGCCGTTCCCAGGCAGGGGGGAATCAGCCCCAGCATTTT. This sequence encodes CSASRSQAGGNQPQHF.